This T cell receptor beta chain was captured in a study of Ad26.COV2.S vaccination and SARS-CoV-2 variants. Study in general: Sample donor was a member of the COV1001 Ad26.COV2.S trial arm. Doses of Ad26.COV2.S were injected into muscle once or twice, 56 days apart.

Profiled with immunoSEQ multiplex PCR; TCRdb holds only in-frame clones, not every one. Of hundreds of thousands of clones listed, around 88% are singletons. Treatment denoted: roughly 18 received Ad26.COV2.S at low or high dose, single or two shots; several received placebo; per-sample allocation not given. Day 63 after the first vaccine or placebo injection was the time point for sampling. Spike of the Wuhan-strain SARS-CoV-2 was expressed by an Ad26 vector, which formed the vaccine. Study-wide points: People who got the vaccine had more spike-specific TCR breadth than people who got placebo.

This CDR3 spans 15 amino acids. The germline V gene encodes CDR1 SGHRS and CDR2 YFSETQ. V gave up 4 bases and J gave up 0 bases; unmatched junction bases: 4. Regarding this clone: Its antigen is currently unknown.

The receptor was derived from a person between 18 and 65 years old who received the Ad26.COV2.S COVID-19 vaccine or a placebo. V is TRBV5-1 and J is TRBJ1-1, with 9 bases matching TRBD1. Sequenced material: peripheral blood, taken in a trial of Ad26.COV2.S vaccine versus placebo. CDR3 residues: CASSPRTGVNTEAFF. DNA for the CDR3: TGCGCCAGCAGCCCCCGGACAGGGGTGAACACTGAAGCTTTCTTT.